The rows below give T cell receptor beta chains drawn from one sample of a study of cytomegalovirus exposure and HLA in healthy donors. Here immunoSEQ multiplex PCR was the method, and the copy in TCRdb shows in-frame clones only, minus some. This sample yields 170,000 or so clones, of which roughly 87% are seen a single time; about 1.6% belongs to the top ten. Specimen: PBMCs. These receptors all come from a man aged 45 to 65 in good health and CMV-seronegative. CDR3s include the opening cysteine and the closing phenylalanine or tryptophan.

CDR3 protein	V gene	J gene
CASSLKTGPHEQYF	TRBV7-2	TRBJ2-7
CASSPQGADTGELFF	TRBV18	TRBJ2-2
CASSLAGGGETQYF	TRBV7-2	TRBJ2-5
CASSNDRANYGYTF	TRBV2	TRBJ1-2
CASSLSLGGGTGELFF	TRBV11-2	TRBJ2-2
CASSPGQYGYTF	TRBV18	TRBJ1-2
CASSSNGQSNYGYTF	TRBV5-1	TRBJ1-2
CASSSPGLAGSYEQYF	TRBV7-2	TRBJ2-7
CASSLELFTSGVETQYF	TRBV7-2	TRBJ2-5
CASSSVNSGGVKQFF	TRBV7-2	TRBJ2-1
CASSVEPPYEQYF	TRBV9	-
CASSPPGVTGNYGYTF	TRBV19	TRBJ1-2
CASSLIQGVELGNTIYF	TRBV5-6	TRBJ1-3
CASSRDNPYEQYF	TRBV9	TRBJ2-7
CASSLTRESGEQYF	TRBV28	TRBJ2-7
CASSNRGGETQYF	TRBV7-9	TRBJ2-5
CASSLMDFTNEKLFF	TRBV7-2	TRBJ1-4
CASSFPPGTSGKETQYF	TRBV5-4	TRBJ2-5
CASSFSTTGMNEKLFF	TRBV5-1	TRBJ1-4
CASSLKRTNLNTGELFF	TRBV5-4	TRBJ2-2
CASKILSSRGQETQYF	TRBV27	TRBJ2-5
CASSWTADTEAFF	TRBV18	TRBJ1-1
CASRHQTGAYGYTF	TRBV6-5	TRBJ1-2
CASSPRTVNTGELFF	TRBV11-2	TRBJ2-2
CAWTSQRTGGTEAFF	TRBV30	TRBJ1-1
CASRDRGGSYEQYF	TRBV19	TRBJ2-7
CASSLAPQGPRGNTIYF	TRBV7-9	TRBJ1-3
CASSLQGFYETQYF	TRBV11-1	TRBJ2-5
CASSAFSGSSYNEQFF	TRBV9	TRBJ2-1
CATSRDRGPEKLFF	TRBV15	TRBJ1-4
CASSLASGANTGELFF	TRBV5-1	TRBJ2-2
CASSLAEADTQYF	TRBV7-7	TRBJ2-3
CASIPDRGYGYTF	TRBV2	TRBJ1-2
CASSPNRGQGQPQHF	TRBV18	TRBJ1-5
CASSLGGTGYSYGQYF	TRBV7-2	TRBJ2-7
CASSLGGIDNEQFF	TRBV7-9	TRBJ2-1
CASRGLATYNEQFF	TRBV28	TRBJ2-1
CASTPRYTDTQYF	TRBV27	TRBJ2-3
CATSRDLTAGLKETQYF	TRBV15	TRBJ2-5
CASSPGTGYQETQYF	TRBV11-3	TRBJ2-5
CASMTRGNTEAFF	TRBV6-5	TRBJ1-1
CASSPLGGSSYNEQFF	TRBV9	TRBJ2-1
CASSTPSYYEQYF	TRBV28	TRBJ2-7
CASREQGGGTGELFF	TRBV2	TRBJ2-2
CASSYLLNGANEQFF	TRBV6-5	TRBJ2-1
CASSYSGLTNTGELFF	TRBV6-5	TRBJ2-2
CASSQDPGRTYEQYF	TRBV4-3	TRBJ2-7
CASSQDSGDKAFF	TRBV4-3	TRBJ1-1
CASSLDFAGELFF	TRBV11-3	TRBJ2-2
CASSSGRGGDQPQHF	TRBV5-1	TRBJ1-5
CASSLSRGIKETQYF	TRBV28	TRBJ2-5
CASSLAGTLNTEAFF	TRBV11-2	TRBJ1-1
CASSESGHLSEAFF	TRBV10-1	TRBJ1-1
CASSSGLAGGYEQYF	TRBV5-6	TRBJ2-7
CASSGGQDNTGELFF	TRBV2	TRBJ2-2
CASSLSRDTGELFF	TRBV18	TRBJ2-2
CASSQTGTVLYEQYF	TRBV18	TRBJ2-7
CASSFPRSLTEAFF	TRBV28	TRBJ1-1
CAWRTLAGTNTGELFF	TRBV30	TRBJ2-2